The present entry profiles one T cell receptor beta chain with its context. No cognate antigen has been identified for it. The sample holds no much larger clone one base away, and base qualities are not on file. A single peripheral blood draw of around 0.11 L on average was collected from each donor into heparinised tubes. Naive, central memory, regulatory and stem cell-like memory CD4+ T cells were sorted on a BD FACSAria II using a panel including CD45RO, CCR7, CD25, CD127, CD95 and CD27. Purity was above 95% for every sorted population. PBMCs were isolated right away by Lymphoprep density gradient centrifugation and were stained directly, without culture. Samples were stained and sorted in pairs, with one healthy donor and one patient per experiment, so that batch effects were minimized. The High Capacity cDNA Reverse Transcription Kit was used to reverse transcribe all of the isolated RNA, meaning that expressed TCRB transcripts were what got sequenced. Deep immunoSEQ sequencing was applied to naive, central memory and regulatory T cell samples, giving an average of roughly 3.3 million total reads per sample. Sorted cells were lysed in RLT buffer, and RNA was extracted using DNase-treated RNeasy Micro or Mini kits according to cell number. Each cell subset was processed on its own to prevent cross-contamination, while patient and healthy donor samples were processed together. The immunoSEQ multiplex PCR was used to amplify TCRB sequences from cDNA, yielding 87-bp fragments that span the CDR3 region. Sequencing of the amplicons was done on the Illumina HiSeq platform. The study's processing was this. PCR bias was corrected computationally using synthetic template baselines, and reads within Hamming distance 2 were collapsed, with unmergeable singletons discarded. By aligning reads against IMGT, V, D and J genes, CDR3 length, and insertions or deletions at six rearrangement sites were assigned. Within each subset, clonotype counts were normalized to sorted cell number, after which true diversity and Gini coefficients were computed with the tcR R package. The overlap coefficient, calculated on TCRB nucleotide sequences, was used to measure repertoire sharing. Held by TCRdb, this immuneACCESS table contains in-frame sequences only and omits some clones. Under half of the omission traces to an unresolved V gene where checked; the cause of the rest is unknown. The V and J calls and clone size are taken from that table; D and trimming were inferred from the DNA. In this sample the table shows around 150,000 clones, over 7.5% of which occur a single time. The ten largest make up 0.65% of the sample.

V loses 7 bases at its end and J loses 3 bases; junction bases beyond the gene matches: 11. Reading from cysteine to phenylalanine, the CDR3 counts 14 amino acids. The CDR3 DNA has 42 bases and is translated from base 1. The germline V gene encodes CDR1 SQVTM and CDR2 ANQGSEA. This sample is part of a study of beta chain features in type 1 diabetes (dated by TCRdb to the late 2010s). The study in broad terms: Patients and healthy donors did not differ in mean age, gender distribution, total cell number or subset yield. The study compared the TCRB repertoires of sorted circulating CD4+ T cell subsets in recently diagnosed type 1 diabetes patients with those in matched healthy donors. Whereas all 28 donors provided naive and central memory subsets, regulatory and stem cell-like memory subsets were isolated from just 8 patients and about 8 healthy donors. A total of 107,917,701 sorted cells were examined across all samples, and a strong correlation was observed between cell number per subset and RNA yield.

Results the study describes overall, beyond this receptor: A moderate but significant shortening of TCRB CDR3 length was observed in type 1 diabetes patients in all four CD4+ subsets. PCR might favor shorter templates, but patient and control samples were amplified and corrected together, so any skew would affect both groups equally. Because the HLA sub-analyses included only small numbers of individuals, any influence of HLA type on TCRB rearrangement was left unresolved. Fewer insertions and more nucleotide deletions at VDJ recombination sites were observed in patients with type 1 diabetes, implying thymic rearrangement abnormalities. Naive, central memory and regulatory TCRB repertoires appeared more similar among patients than among healthy donors. Because cDNA rather than genomic DNA was sequenced, highly expressing activated cells could have been over-represented, although no difference in activation and CD3 levels was found between groups.

Here the chain combines TRBV29-1 and TRBJ1-1, and TRBD1 matches 7 of the central bases. The sequenced sample consisted of central memory CD4+ T cells from blood. This clonotype originated in a man between 18 and 29 years old in good health. The nucleotide sequence reads TGCAGCGCCGAATTTAAGACAGGGTACACTGAAGCTTTCTTT. It translates as CSAEFKTGYTEAFF.